This entry concerns a single T cell receptor beta chain. This clone's antigen is unknown. Per-base quality was not reported, and no clone a single base away is much larger than it. This specimen belongs to a study of blood T cell repertoires in COVID-19 (dated by TCRdb to the early 2020s). Background on the whole study: Collaborator samples came from the United States, Italy and Spain and covered acute and convalescent phases of COVID-19. The material from the prospective study consisted of cDNA or gDNA derived from T cells, B-cell-depleted T cells, or PBMCs. The dataset comprised deeply sampled blood TCRbeta repertoires from subjects exposed to, actively infected with, or recovered from COVID-19. The repertoires were released in a freely available public database meant as a resource for research on the immune response to SARS-CoV-2. The samples were drawn from two sources: the first 160 participants of the ongoing ImmuneRACE study, and 1,000 to 1,500 subjects contributed by 6 global collaborators. The sample metadata nearly always contained a de-identified subject ID, COVID-19 status, age in years and sex. Where available, HLA class I and class II types were obtained from metadata supplied by the sample provider rather than from assay-based typing. Summary of the overall study and its limitations: The amount of clinical and demographic metadata varied by source and participant and was provided uncurated.

TCRbeta CDR3 regions were amplified from genomic DNA using the immunoSEQ Assay, a bias-controlled multiplex PCR. In the paper's pipeline: Nucleated cell counts per sample were estimated from amplification of reference gene primers within the assay. To quantify the absolute abundance of each unique TCRbeta CDR3 rearrangement, sequence reads were collapsed and filtered. For each sample, productive Simpson clonality was calculated as the square root of Simpson's diversity index across productive rearrangements. The clones in this table, taken by TCRdb from immuneACCESS, are in-frame only. Not every clone is retained; where verified, under half of the shortfall comes from an unresolved V gene, and the cause of the rest is unknown. V, J and clone size reflect that table, while D and trimming were determined from the DNA. The sample table lists some 190,000 clones, roughly 88% of them with a count of one. The ten largest account for about 5.6% of the sample.

The CDR3 runs 15 residues from the cysteine to the phenylalanine. Only the CDR3 portion is preserved as DNA: 45 bases, with reading frame beginning at the first base. Trimmed from V: 4 bases; trimmed from J: 0 bases; junction bases lacking a gene match: 6. CDR1 and CDR2 were assigned from the germline V gene as SGHRS and YFSETQ. In the prospective study, participants were roughly 18 to 95 years old, resided in about two dozen geographic areas of the United States, and were enrolled through a virtual design. In the prospective study, cohorts were assigned on the basis of participant-reported clinical history obtained from a screening survey and a study questionnaire. Each participant in the prospective study had whole blood, serum and a nasopharyngeal or oropharyngeal swab collected by mobile phlebotomists. Over a roughly two-month period, participants in the prospective study had the option of providing additional blood draws and questionnaires. Before DNA extraction, blood samples from the prospective study were shipped at room temperature or frozen.

The TCR sequence derives from a middle-aged man with acute COVID-19. Sequenced input: PBMCs or T cells enriched from blood (not recorded which). Rearrangement joined TRBV5-1 to TRBJ2-7; 8 bases in between match TRBD1. At the DNA level, the sequence is TGCGCCAGCAGCCCAAGACAGGGGAGCTCCTACGAGCAGTACTTC. This yields the protein CASSPRQGSSYEQYF.